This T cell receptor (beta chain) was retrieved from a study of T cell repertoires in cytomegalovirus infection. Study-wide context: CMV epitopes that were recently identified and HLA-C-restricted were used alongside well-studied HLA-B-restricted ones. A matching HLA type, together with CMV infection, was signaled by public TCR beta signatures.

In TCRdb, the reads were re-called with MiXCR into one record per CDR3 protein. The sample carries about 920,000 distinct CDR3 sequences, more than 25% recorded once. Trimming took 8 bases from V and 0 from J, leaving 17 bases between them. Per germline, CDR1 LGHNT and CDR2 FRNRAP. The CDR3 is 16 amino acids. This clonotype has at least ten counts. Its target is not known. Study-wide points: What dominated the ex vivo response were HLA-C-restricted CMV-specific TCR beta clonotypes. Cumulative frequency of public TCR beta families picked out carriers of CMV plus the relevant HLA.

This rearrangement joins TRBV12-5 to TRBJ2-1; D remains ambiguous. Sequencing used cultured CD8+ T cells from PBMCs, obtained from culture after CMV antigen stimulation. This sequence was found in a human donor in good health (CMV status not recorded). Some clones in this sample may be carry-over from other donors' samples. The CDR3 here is CASQFSTESSYNEQFF. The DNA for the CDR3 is TGTGCTAGTCAATTCTCGACGGAGAGCTCCTACAATGAGCAGTTCTTC.